This T cell receptor beta chain was observed in a study of blood T cell repertoires in COVID-19 (dated by TCRdb to the early 2020s). About the investigation overall: Samples from collaborators originated in the United States, Italy and Spain and spanned both the acute and convalescent phases of COVID-19. Samples came from the ongoing ImmuneRACE study (first 160 participants) plus 1,254 subjects from 6 global collaborators. Subjects who had been exposed to COVID-19, were actively infected with it, or had recovered from it provided the deeply sampled blood TCRbeta repertoires that made up the dataset. A freely available public database, intended as a resource for researchers studying the immune response to SARS-CoV-2, is where the repertoires were released. Sample metadata almost always included a de-identified subject ID, COVID-19 status, age in years and sex. The prospective study material was composed of cDNA or gDNA derived from T cells, B-cell-depleted T cells, or PBMCs. Where available, HLA class I and class II types were taken from metadata supplied by the sample provider and were not determined by assay-based typing. Paper-wide results and their limitations: Clinical and demographic metadata were provided uncurated, with the amount varying by source and participant.

In the germline V gene, CDR1 corresponds to SGHDT and CDR2 to YYEEEE. The CDR3 numbers 16 residues from cysteine through phenylalanine. The sequence is cut down to CDR3 DNA, 48 bases in frame from base 1. V loses 2 bases of germline sequence and J loses 5 bases, and the interval between the two ends is 19 bases. Each collaborating institution followed its own protocols to collect whole blood in K2EDTA tubes. Collaborator samples were shipped for TCRbeta analysis as frozen whole blood, isolated PBMCs, or DNA extracted from either sample type. For this clone: The clone's antigen remains unknown. Base quality data are lacking; no much larger clone is found one base away.

TCRbeta CDR3 regions were amplified from genomic DNA by means of the immunoSEQ Assay, a bias-controlled multiplex PCR. Processing in the source paper ran as follows. The number of nucleated cells in each sample was estimated by amplification of reference gene primers within the assay. To quantify the absolute abundance of each unique TCRbeta CDR3 rearrangement, sequence reads were collapsed and filtered. Productive Simpson clonality was computed per sample as the square root of Simpson's diversity index over productive rearrangements. The table comes from immuneACCESS by way of TCRdb, which keeps in-frame sequences with V and J called. Part of the clones is missing from these tables; in studies checked, under half for an unresolved V gene and the rest for unknown reasons. V, J and clone size are taken as reported in that table, and D and trimming were inferred from the DNA itself. This sample comprises some 57,000 clones, just under 95% of them detected only once. Roughly 6.2% of the sample is taken by the ten largest.

Sequenced input: peripheral blood. The sequence was obtained from a human donor in a cohort sampled during active COVID-19. The chain employs TRBV5-6 and TRBJ1-1; there is no confident call for the D gene. The DNA reads as follows: TGTGCCAGCAGCTTTTGGCCCGGTCGAGGGAAGACTGAAGCTTTCTTT. The encoded protein is CASSFWPGRGKTEAFF.